The 32 T cell receptor beta chains below all came from one sample that was sequenced in a study of somatic mutations in cytotoxic T cells in rheumatoid arthritis. Data came from immunoSEQ multiplex PCR; TCRdb stores just in-frame clones and leaves some out. The table includes about 14,000 clones, roughly 82% detected once. Sequencing was carried out using CD8+ T cells sorted from blood. These receptors all come from an adult with rheumatoid arthritis.

The J gene is TRBJ2-1, the V gene TRBV7-9; D remains unclear. The CDR3 sequence is 14 residues long. The germline V and J ends were trimmed by 1 base and 7 bases, with 11 bases remaining between them. From germline, CDR1 is SEHNR and CDR2 FQNEAQ (reference sequence). CDR3 loop: CASSLDGVGNEQFF. Here the CDR3 DNA reads TGTGCCAGCAGCTTAGATGGGGTCGGTAATGAGCAGTTCTTC.

The rearrangement links TRBV30 to TRBJ2-3, with 14 bases matching TRBD2. There are 18 residues in the CDR3. The V and J ends lost 4 bases and 2 bases, in that order; junction bases with no gene match: 11. Germline V gives CDR1 GTSNPN, CDR2 SVGIG (reference sequence). The chain's CDR3 is CAWIAGTSGRPDTDTQYF. CDR3 nucleotides: TGTGCCTGGATAGCTGGGACTAGCGGGAGACCTGACACAGATACGCAGTATTTT. The whole variable domain, remainder taken from reference TRBV30 and TRBJ2-3, is SQTIHQWPATLVQPVGSPLSLECTVEGTSNPNLYWYRQAAGRGLQLLFYSVGIGQISSEVPQNLSASRPQDRQFILSSKKLLLSDSGFYLCAWIAGTSGRPDTDTQYFGPGTRLTVL.

The CDR3 protein is CASSYVAFSDTQYF. The CDR3 nucleotides read TGTGCCAGCAGTTACGTTGCGTTTTCAGATACGCAGTATTTT. The rearrangement joins TRBV6-6 to TRBJ2-3; D remains ambiguous. Germline lookup yields CDR1 MNHNY and CDR2 SVGAGI (reference sequence). V shed 2 bases and J shed 4 bases, with 10 bases lying between them. This CDR3 spans 14 amino acids.

The rearrangement links TRBV11-2 to TRBJ2-2, with D perhaps TRBD1 (5 bases). Germline V gene data show CDR1 as SGHAT and CDR2 as FQNNGV. Trimming took off 3 bases at V and 6 bases at J, with 8 bases between the two ends. CDR3 length: 13 residues. The CDR3 is CASSLIRAGELFF. The DNA for the CDR3 is TGTGCCAGCAGCTTGATCAGGGCCGGGGAGCTGTTTTTT.

For the CDR3, the DNA is TGTGCCAGTAGTATACAGGTTATGGGGTACAATGAGCAGTTCTTC. This codes for CASSIQVMGYNEQFF. This sequence joins TRBV19 and TRBJ2-1; D unclear. Germline V gene lookup returns CDR1 LNHDA and CDR2 SQIVND (reference sequence). The CDR3 runs to 15 residues. Trimming removed 2 bases at V and 4 bases at J, with 12 bases between. Together with reference TRBV19 and TRBJ2-1, the CDR3 gives the full variable domain: DGGITQSPKYLFRKEGQNVTLSCEQNLNHDAMYWYRQDPGQGLRLIYYSQIVNDFQKGDIAEGYSVSREKKESFPLTVTSAQKNPTAFYLCASSIQVMGYNEQFFGPGTRLTVL.

The chain employs TRBV2 and TRBJ2-6, with a weak D call TRBD2 (5 bases). CDR3 length: 19 amino acids. V was cut by 5 bases and J by 1 base, with 21 bases left in between. Germline V CDR1 and CDR2: SNHLY, FYNNEI. The CDR3 nucleotides are TGTGCCAGCAGTTGGCAACTAGAGCCCCGTCCTTCTGGGGCCAACGTCCTGACTTTC. Translating it yields CASSWQLEPRPSGANVLTF.

CDR3 sequence: CASSPINSGANVLTF. In DNA form, the CDR3 reads TGTGCCAGCAGCCCGATCAACTCTGGGGCCAACGTCCTGACTTTC. The chain couples TRBV11-2 to TRBJ2-6; D remains unclear. Germline-derived CDR1 and CDR2 are SGHAT and FQNNGV. The CDR3 has 15 amino acids. Trimming removed 5 bases at V and 0 bases at J, with 8 bases between.

This clone was recorded a few times. The chain joins TRBV5-6 to TRBJ2-7; D call uncertain. Trimming removed 4 bases from V and 0 bases from J, with 8 bases in between. The CDR3 has 13 residues. Per the germline V gene, CDR1 is SGHDT and CDR2 is YYEEEE. CDR3 protein: CASSMTPSYEQYF. The CDR3 DNA reads TGTGCCAGCAGCATGACGCCCTCCTACGAGCAGTACTTC.

This chain joins TRBV6-5 and TRBJ2-2; 10 bases fit TRBD2. The germline V gene encodes CDR1 MNHEY and CDR2 SVGAGI. There are 16 residues in the CDR3. Trimming at V came to 3 bases and at J to 5 bases, leaving 6 bases not matched to a gene. CDR3 DNA sequence: TGTGCCAGCAGTTATCAAAGTAGCGGGGGGACCGGGGAGCTGTTTTTT. The encoded protein is CASSYQSSGGTGELFF.

This clone was picked up one time. The chain combines TRBV9 with TRBJ1-2, with a tentative D call TRBD1 (5 bases). The germline V gene has CDR1 SGDLS and CDR2 YYNGEE. V lost 0 bases and J 2 bases, leaving 14 bases between the germline ends. The length of the CDR3 is 16 residues. The CDR3 coding sequence is TGTGCCAGCAGCGTAGGACTACAGGACATCAACTATGGCTACACCTTC. Translating gives CASSVGLQDINYGYTF.

The chain employs TRBV28 and TRBJ2-3, with D perhaps being TRBD1 or TRBD2 (6 bases each). The V and J ends lost 6 bases and 1 base respectively, with 11 bases between them. The CDR3 is 14 residues long. The germline gives CDR1 MDHEN, CDR2 SYDVKM. The CDR3 here is CASRVGGGTDTQYF. In DNA form, the CDR3 reads TGTGCCAGCAGGGTGGGGGGCGGCACAGATACGCAGTATTTT. Using reference TRBV28 and TRBJ2-3 for the parts outside the CDR3, the full variable domain is DVKVTQSSRYLVKRTGEKVFLECVQDMDHENMFWYRQDPGLGLRLIYFSYDVKMKEKGDIPEGYSVSREKKERFSLILESASTNQTSMYLCASRVGGGTDTQYFGPGTRLTVL.

The chain links TRBV28 to TRBJ2-1; unclear D gene. The CDR3 runs 13 residues. Germline V gene lookup returns CDR1 MDHEN and CDR2 SYDVKM. Deletions cut 7 bases from V and 8 bases from J, with 15 bases between. The CDR3: CASTLGPVYEQFF. CDR3 nucleotides: TGTGCCAGCACCTTGGGCCCAGTCTATGAGCAGTTCTTC.

The chain joins TRBV28 to TRBJ1-2; D is ambiguous. Trimming stripped 4 bases from V and 8 bases from J, with 8 bases between. CDR3 length: 11 residues. The germline V gene has CDR1 MDHEN and CDR2 SYDVKM. CDR3 in amino acids: CASSSEAGYTF. CDR3 DNA: TGTGCCAGCAGTTCAGAGGCGGGCTACACCTTC.

V is TRBV7-9 and J is TRBJ1-2, with D tentatively TRBD1 (6 bases). The CDR3 covers 15 residues. Trimming cost V 2 bases and J 1 base, with 11 bases left between them. Looked up from germline, CDR1 is SEHNR and CDR2 is FQNEAQ (reference sequence). Here the CDR3 reads CASSLSGQNNYGYTF. In DNA, the CDR3 is TGTGCCAGCAGCTTAAGCGGACAGAATAACTATGGCTACACCTTC.

The table lists this clone with a few counts. This sequence joins TRBV5-6 and TRBJ2-7; weak D call: TRBD2 (5 bases). Germline V gene lookup returns CDR1 SGHDT and CDR2 YYEEEE. The CDR3 spans 13 residues. Between the trimmed V and J ends, which lost 1 base and 4 bases, there was a span of 9 bases. CDR3 nucleotide sequence: TGTGCCAGCAGCTTGACTAGACATTACGAGCAGTACTTC. This encodes CASSLTRHYEQYF.

CDR3: CASSELAGGSSYNEQFF. The CDR3 DNA reads as TGCGCCAGCAGTGAACTAGCGGGAGGGAGCTCCTACAATGAGCAGTTCTTC. This sequence joins TRBV10-1 and TRBJ2-1, with 13 bases aligning to TRBD2. The V and J ends lost 3 bases and 0 bases, in that order; junction bases with no gene match: 2. Looked up from germline, CDR1 is WNHNN and CDR2 is SYGVQD (reference sequence). The CDR3 consists of 17 residues.

The chain recombines TRBV18 with TRBJ1-1; a weak D match, TRBD1 (5 bases). Deletions cut 0 bases from V and 4 bases from J, with 15 bases between. CDR3 size: 16 residues. Germline CDR1 reads KGHSH; CDR2 reads LQKENI. CDR3 residues: CASSPPGGVLATEAFF. The CDR3 DNA sequence: TGTGCCAGCTCACCACCCGGAGGGGTTTTGGCCACTGAAGCTTTCTTT.

The V and J genes are TRBV14 and TRBJ2-3; 7 positions match TRBD2. The CDR3 covers 16 residues. CDR1 and CDR2 from the germline V gene are SGHDN and FVKESK. The junction had 9 bases not matched to a gene; V was cut back by 5 bases and J by 1 base. This CDR3 reads CASSSPSSGRTDTQYF. The CDR3 DNA sequence: TGTGCCAGCAGCTCACCCTCTAGCGGTCGCACAGATACGCAGTATTTT.

This clone was counted between two and nine times. The V gene is TRBV7-9, the J gene TRBJ2-7; no clear D. Germline V gene sequence: CDR1 SEHNR, CDR2 FQNEAQ (reference sequence). Trimming removed 6 bases from V and 0 bases from J, with 9 bases in between. The CDR3 has 13 residues. CDR3 DNA: TGTGCCAGCAGGCCCCCTAGCTCCTACGAGCAGTACTTC. This sequence encodes CASRPPSSYEQYF.

J is TRBJ2-7 and V is TRBV5-1; D remains unclear. The V gene lost 4 bases and the J gene lost 1 base, with 12 bases spanning the gap. This CDR3 contains 14 residues. CDR1 is SGHRS, CDR2 YFSETQ, per germline. CDR3 loop: CASSPGGQSYEQYF. As DNA, the CDR3 is TGCGCCAGCAGCCCTGGTGGCCAGTCCTACGAGCAGTACTTC.

The chain combines TRBV27 with TRBJ2-1; the D gene could be TRBD1 or TRBD2 (5 bases each). Germline values: CDR1 MNHEY, CDR2 SMNVEV (reference sequence). Trimming removed 2 bases from V and 9 bases from J, with 14 bases in between. The CDR3 spans 14 residues. The CDR3 coding sequence is TGTGCCAGCAGTTTAGACGAGGGGTCGGGTGAGCAGTTCTTC. Translated: CASSLDEGSGEQFF.

This clone has only one observation. This rearrangement joins TRBV5-8 to TRBJ2-5, with TRBD2 as a possible D gene (6 bases). The CDR3 is 15 amino acids. CDR1 and CDR2 (germline): SGHTS, YDEGEE. Trimming shortened V by 4 bases and J by 2 bases, and 15 bases separated the two germline ends. Here the CDR3 DNA reads TGTGCCAGCAGCCGAAATAGCGGAGTACAAGAGACCCAGTACTTC. Protein product: CASSRNSGVQETQYF.

This chain connects TRBV10-3 to TRBJ2-7; 7 bases are a match to TRBD1. Germline CDR1 and CDR2: ENHRY and SYGVKD. V lost 2 bases, J lost 4 bases, and 11 bases stayed unmatched. CDR3 length: 16 amino acids. CDR3 in DNA: TGTGCCATCAGTGAGCTCCCCGGGACAGAAGTTTACGAGCAGTACTTC. This gives the protein CAISELPGTEVYEQYF.

The chain recombines TRBV4-1 with TRBJ1-3; D call uncertain. The germline gives CDR1 MGHRA, CDR2 YSYEKL. This CDR3 region has 15 residues. Deletions cut 1 base from V and 2 bases from J, with 9 bases between. This chain's CDR3 is CASSQGVGPGNTIYF. CDR3 nucleotide sequence: TGCGCCAGCAGCCAAGGTGTCGGGCCTGGAAACACCATATATTTT.

This clone has just a few counts. V usage is TRBV5-1 and J usage is TRBJ2-1; 7 positions match TRBD1. The CDR3 has 15 amino acids. The V gene end was trimmed by 3 bases and the J gene end by 5 bases; junction bases not matched to a gene: 8. From germline, CDR1 is SGHRS and CDR2 YFSETQ. The CDR3 protein is CASSYAQGWNNEQFF. CDR3 nucleotide sequence: TGCGCCAGCAGCTATGCACAGGGGTGGAACAATGAGCAGTTCTTC.

The rearrangement joins TRBV9 to TRBJ2-6, with D uncertain. V shed 0 bases and J shed 0 bases, with 4 bases lying between them. The CDR3 extends over 15 amino acids. Germline values: CDR1 SGDLS, CDR2 YYNGEE. CDR3 sequence reads: CASSVEGSGANVLTF. DNA of the CDR3: TGTGCCAGCAGCGTAGAGGGCTCTGGGGCCAACGTCCTGACTTTC.

The rearrangement uses TRBV2 and TRBJ1-2; 8 bases map to TRBD1. There are 15 residues in the CDR3. The trim removed 6 bases at V and 4 bases at J, leaving 10 bases unmatched. Per germline, CDR1 SNHLY and CDR2 FYNNEI. The CDR3 nucleotides read TGTGCCAGCAGCCACTCGGGACAGGCGACCTATGGCTACACCTTC. Translating gives CASSHSGQATYGYTF.

The CDR3 is CSARPPGEQYF. CDR3 sequence (DNA): TGCAGTGCTAGACCGCCGGGCGAGCAGTACTTC. The chain employs TRBV20-1 and TRBJ2-7; D uncertain. This CDR3 is 11 amino acids long. The germline V gene has CDR1 DFQATT and CDR2 SNEGSKA (reference sequence). The ends were cut back, 2 bases at V and 6 bases at J, with 8 bases in the middle.

The chain carries TRBV2 and TRBJ1-3; perhaps TRBD1 as D (5 bases). The V end was cut by 6 bases, the J end by 9 bases, with 27 bases between. This CDR3 has 17 amino acids. Germline V gene data show CDR1 as SNHLY and CDR2 as FYNNEI. The CDR3 DNA reads TGTGCCAGCAGCCAGTACCCGGGACGAACTGTTGGGGCCACCATATATTTT. This gives the protein CASSQYPGRTVGATIYF.

This clone was seen more than once but under ten times. The chain employs TRBV29-1 and TRBJ1-1; 7 bases agree with TRBD1. This CDR3 has 11 amino acids. CDR1 and CDR2 (germline): SQVTM, ANQGSEA. V shed 1 base and J 7 bases; nucleotides not matched to a gene: 0. CDR3 amino acids: CSVEGQGEAFF. CDR3 DNA: TGCAGCGTTGAAGGACAGGGTGAAGCTTTCTTT.

The rearrangement uses TRBV28 and TRBJ2-7; 7 bases line up with TRBD2. Germline CDR1 reads MDHEN; CDR2 reads SYDVKM. CDR3 length equals 15 residues. Germline trimming cut 5 bases from V and 3 bases from J; bases unmatched to any gene: 10. In DNA, the CDR3 is TGTGCCAGCAGTCGGCCACTAGCGAGTTACTACGAGCAGTACTTC. Its protein is CASSRPLASYYEQYF.

This sequence joins TRBV9 and TRBJ2-1; TRBD2 aligns across 9 bases. V lost 3 bases to trimming and J lost 4 bases; unmatched junction nucleotides: 5. The CDR3 is made up of 15 amino acids. CDR1 is SGDLS and CDR2 is YYNGEE in the germline V gene. CDR3 sequence: CASSEGLASYNEQFF. CDR3 in DNA: TGTGCCAGCAGCGAAGGACTAGCGTCTTACAATGAGCAGTTCTTC.